This T cell receptor beta chain comes out of a study of blood T cells in healthy people across ages (dated by TCRdb to 2014 to 2015). Background for the entire study: In model experiments, template switching captured roughly one uniquely barcoded TCR beta cDNA molecule for every two T cells. Age-related changes in TCR beta repertoire diversity were measured in the study by deep sequencing normalized with unique cDNA molecular identifiers. The donors were divided into four age groups: young (average around 17 years), middle-aged (about 41), aged (about 62) and long-lived (approximately 74). Using the same blood draw, the study looked at two additional independent replicas of 1 million unique cDNA reads for two donors, one aged 18 to 30 and the other aged 80 or older. Results and caveats for the whole study, not just this receptor: A strong correlation was found between observed TCR beta diversity and the percentage of naive T cells measured by flow cytometry. Estimates of total diversity from one million sequenced T cells were regarded as lower bounds and underestimates. Compared with the aged group, the long-lived group had more naive CD4+ T cells, fewer expanded clones and increased TCR diversity, suggesting age selection. Because donor CMV infection status was unknown, age-related changes in expanded clonotypes were potentially confounded. Conclusive comparison of naive and antigen-experienced compartments was prevented by the profiling of bulk unsorted PBMCs. Observed TCR beta diversity per million T cells fell roughly linearly with age, and a significant reduction was already apparent by age around 36.

The 39 donors, aged roughly 6 to 90 years, were systemically healthy Caucasian individuals from Russia. Each donor gave ten milliliters of peripheral blood, drawn into EDTA-treated Vacutainer tubes. Ficoll-Paque density-gradient centrifugation was used to isolate PBMCs, with at least 7 million per sample. Trizol reagent was used to extract total RNA from PBMCs, with at least 6 micrograms per sample. For every donor, an aliquot of PBMCs went through flow cytometry to measure the percentages of naive CD45RAhigh/CD27high T cells. The receptor library was made with 5' RACE. Sequencing relied on an Illumina HiSeq 2500. The second PCR ran for roughly 7 to 12 cycles and used a J-beta primer mix along with a sample-barcoded 5' primer. A unique molecular identifier was introduced onto each TCR beta cDNA molecule by a template-switch 5' adaptor carrying 12 random nucleotides. Each sample yielded at least 3 million CDR3-containing paired-end reads. First-strand cDNA was synthesized from all RNA with the Mint cDNA synthesis kit, primed by a TRBC-specific oligonucleotide. All cDNA was treated with uracil-DNA glycosylase and then went through a first 18-cycle PCR with the universal primers M1SS and BC2_uni_R. In the authors' own workflow: For normalization, 1 million high-quality reads, each with a distinct molecular identifier, were randomly selected from each sample. Reads sharing molecular identifiers were discarded rather than binned into consensus sequences. MiTCR, with a Q25 quality threshold and the strictest error-elimination algorithm, was used for CDR3 identification, clonotype clustering and error correction. A nonparametric unseen species model using Euler transformation provided a lower-bound estimate of total TCR beta diversity. TCRdb cleaned the public reads at Q25 with fastp, built clones with MiXCR and kept in-frame beta chains. Rows with a matching CDR3 protein are joined into one entry that keeps the most common DNA and genes. The V and J calls and clone size are TCRdb's, not the authors'. The sample table contains more than 600,000 distinct CDR3 sequences; only one count was recorded for roughly 25% of them. The ten biggest clones cover under 9.5% of the sample.

Details on this clonotype: Its cognate antigen has yet to be identified. Per-base qualities were not stored, and no clone one base away is much larger.

The CDR3 holds 14 amino acids from the cysteine to the phenylalanine. Only CDR3 DNA is held: 42 bases, read in frame from base 1. These data also featured in a second study, about T cells of mothers and their children. From the second report: Nine systemically healthy Caucasian individuals served as donors, namely three mothers together with their six children. cDNA synthesis consumed the entire amount of extracted RNA, loaded at approximately 1.6 ug RNA in each 15 ul reaction. In the second PCR, sample barcodes and 2-4 random nucleotides were introduced via the M1S primer. More than 8 million TCR beta CDR3 reads were obtained from each mother, and about 3 million reads were obtained from each child. TCR recombination output is similarly shaped by thymic selection in related and unrelated pairs, with a minor effect exerted by inherited differences. Normalized repertoire overlap was always slightly but never significantly higher in related than unrelated mother-child pairs. With a sensitivity of approximately 93 clones per million clonotypes, no persistent microchimeric T cell clones were detected. To look for features that set related mother-child pairs apart from unrelated individuals, the researchers ran deep NGS to compare the TCR beta repertoires of mothers and children. The mean age was around 40 +/- 4 years for the mothers and approximately 11 +/- 4 years for the children. After adapters were ligated using NEBNext reagents, the libraries underwent 100+100 nt paired-end sequencing on an Illumina HiSeq 2000. To avoid cross-contamination, the mother libraries and the child libraries were prepared a month apart and sequenced in separate runs. Each donor had between about 450,000 and 2,100,000 distinct TCR beta clonotypes identified. Naive TCR beta clonotypes were estimated from low-frequency clonotypes matched to each donor's FACS-determined naive share, without sorting.

The sequence joins TRBV12-3 or TRBV12-4 to TRBJ2-5; TRBD1 matches 7 bases in the middle. The J call may be mistaken, given a closer DNA end match to TRBJ2-7. This receptor was identified in a boy between 5 and 17 years old in good health. The sample comprised blood. The DNA sequence is as follows: TGTGCCAGCAGTTTAGCTAGGGGGCTCAGCGAGCAGTACTTC. Protein translation: CASSLARGLSEQYF.